This TCR beta chain was profiled in a study of shared clonotypes between healthy human individuals (TCRdb year 2020). About the investigation overall: Three men and a couple of women, aged 18 to 49 years, made up the cohort. For each donor, CD4 naive and CD4 memory were each given three plates, CD8 naive was given two plates, and CD8 memory was given one plate. To estimate repertoire size and how much clonotype sharing occurs between individuals, the study deeply sequenced the blood TCR repertoires of roughly 5 healthy adults. To increase sequencing depth and limit assay-specific biases, different laboratories used diverse techniques to prepare libraries and sequence TCR repertoires. Each donor's leukapheresis produced roughly between roughly 0.94 and 9.5 billion PBMCs.

Study-level results and caveats: Pairwise subsampling led to the expectation that sequencing depth would affect the degree of clonotype sharing among donors. Naive subsets generally had larger estimated clonotype richness than memory subsets did. Rarefaction of sorted-subset datasets indicated incomplete sequencing despite the large sequencing depth. Higher generation probabilities were observed for clonotypes shared by all four sorted-subset donors than for non-shared clonotypes. Only blood was sampled, and tissue TCR repertoires likely differ from those in blood. Because the study included a small number of donors, the genetic and exposure-history diversity represented was limited. Across a few donors, approximately 4.9% of naive CD4, around 3.3% of naive CD8, under 2.5% of memory CD4, and about 0.44% of memory CD8 clonotypes were shared.

Using the deep immunoSEQ assay, TCR CDR3 regions were amplified from genomic DNA by multiplex PCR. For each cell subset, the extracted genomic DNA was distributed evenly across all wells of several immunoSEQ 96-well plates, and each plate served as one replicate. For sorted subsets, each replicate PCR was loaded with approximately 0.2 ug genomic DNA, equivalent to approximately 27,000 T cell genomes. The purified libraries were quantified using a Qubit 3.0 fluorometer, sized with a Bioanalyzer 2100, and then quantified again using the KAPA Library Quantification kit. Each immunoSEQ 96-well plate was sequenced on its own single-read 150-cycle Illumina NextSeq 550 flow cell. Turning to the authors' computational methods: The immunoSEQ output contained only junctional sequences without quality scores, so filtering could not match that applied to full-length reads. Sequences were annotated with PyIR, a Python wrapper for IgBLAST v1.9, using IMGT germline references to assign V/J genes and CDR3. Reads were filtered out if the reads had weak V/J assignments (E-value above 1e-6), no CDR3, stop codons, out-of-frame junctions, or ambiguous translated residues. V3J clonotypes were defined as sequences sharing the same inferred V gene, J gene, and CDR3 amino acid sequence. The percentage overlap between two repertoires was calculated by dividing the number of shared unique clonotypes by the size of the smaller repertoire. Richness of each repertoire was evaluated using RTK rarefaction, the Chao1 estimator, and Recon v2.1 estimates of unobserved clonotypes. OLGA was used to compute generation probabilities for all TCRbeta clonotypes that the gDNA method yielded from a handful of donors. TCRdb limited this immuneACCESS table to in-frame rearrangements with V and J called. A share of clones is missing; checked studies link under half to unresolved V genes, and the rest is unexplained. V and J calls and clone size are given by that table; D and trimming were obtained from the DNA. This sample is represented by hundreds of thousands of clones; about 74% of them were singletons. Approximately 1.8% of the sample comes from the top ten.

A word on this clone: Its specific antigen is unknown. No base qualities exist here, and no much larger clone lies one base off it.

The donors were healthy, HIV-negative adults with no recently reported acute infections or vaccinations. Only Caucasian adults living in Nashville, Tennessee, USA were represented among the donors. CD4+ T cells were enriched by magnetic negative selection; naive cells were then positively selected on CD45RA, and the negative fraction formed the memory subset. Blood was collected by leukapheresis, and PBMCs were isolated by Ficoll-Histopaque density gradient centrifugation and then cryopreserved in liquid nitrogen vapor phase. Analytical flow cytometry was used to check the purity and quantity of each magnetically sorted T cell population. Genomic DNA was isolated from each sorted fraction and quantified by UV absorbance on a Nanodrop 2000c. The specimen sequenced was memory CD4+ T cells sorted from blood. The sample's cell subset or site, from its label and the paper: CD45RA-negative fraction. The receptor comes from a woman in her twenties or thirties in good health.

The nucleotides read TGTGCCAGCAGTTGGGGACTAGCGGACTACAATGAGCAGTTCTTC. The resulting protein is CASSWGLADYNEQFF. This receptor chain uses TRBV6-5 and TRBJ2-1, and 11 bases in between align with TRBD2. The germline V gene sets CDR1 to MNHEY and CDR2 to SVGAGI. The germline V and J ends show losses of 4 bases and 3 bases respectively, and no gene match explains 2 bases of the junction. The cysteine opens and the phenylalanine closes a CDR3 of 15 amino acids. Of all the DNA, just the CDR3 is kept, 45 bases in frame from base 1.